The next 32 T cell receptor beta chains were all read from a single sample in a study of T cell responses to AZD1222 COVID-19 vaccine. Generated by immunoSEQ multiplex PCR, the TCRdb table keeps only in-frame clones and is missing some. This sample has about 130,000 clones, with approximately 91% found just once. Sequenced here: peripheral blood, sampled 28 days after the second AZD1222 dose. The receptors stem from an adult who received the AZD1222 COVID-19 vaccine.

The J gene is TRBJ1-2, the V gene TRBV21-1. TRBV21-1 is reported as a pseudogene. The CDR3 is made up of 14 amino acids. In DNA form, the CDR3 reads TGTGCCAGCAGAGACGGGAGTAGGGACTATGGCTACACCTTC. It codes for CASRDGSRDYGYTF.

For the CDR3, the DNA is TGTGCCAGCAGCCGAGACAGGGGGGGCAATCAGCCCCAGCATTTT. The encoded protein is CASSRDRGGNQPQHF. The chain links TRBV28 to TRBJ1-5; 9 nucleotides line up with TRBD1. The CDR3 is 15 residues long. Losses at the gene ends were 6 bases for V and 2 bases for J; bases not matched to a gene: 5. Germline CDR1 is MDHEN and CDR2 is SYDVKM.

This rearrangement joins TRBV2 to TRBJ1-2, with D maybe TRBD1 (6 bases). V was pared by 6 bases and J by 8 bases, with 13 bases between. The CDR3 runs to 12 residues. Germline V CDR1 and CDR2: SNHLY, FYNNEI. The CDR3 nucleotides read TGTGCCAGCAGGGGAACAGGGCGAGGCTACACCTTC. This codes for CASRGTGRGYTF.

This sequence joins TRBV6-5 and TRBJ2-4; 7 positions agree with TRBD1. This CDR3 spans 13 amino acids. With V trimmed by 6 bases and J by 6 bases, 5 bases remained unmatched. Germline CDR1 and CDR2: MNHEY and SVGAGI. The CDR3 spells CASSKGQPNIQYF. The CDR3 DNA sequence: TGTGCCAGCAGCAAGGGACAGCCAAACATTCAGTACTTC.

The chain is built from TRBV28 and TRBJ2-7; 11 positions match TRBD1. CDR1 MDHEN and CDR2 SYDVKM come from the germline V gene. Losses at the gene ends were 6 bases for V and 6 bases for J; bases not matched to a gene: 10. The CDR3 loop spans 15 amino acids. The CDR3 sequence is CASSAGTGGYREQYF. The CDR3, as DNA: TGTGCCAGCAGCGCAGGGACAGGGGGTTATCGCGAGCAGTACTTC.

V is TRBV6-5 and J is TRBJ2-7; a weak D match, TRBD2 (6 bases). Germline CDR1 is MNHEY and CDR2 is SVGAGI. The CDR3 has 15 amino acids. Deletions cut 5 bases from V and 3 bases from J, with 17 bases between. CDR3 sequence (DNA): TGTGCCAGCAGTCCATTCAGACTAGTTCTCTACGAGCAGTACTTC. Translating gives CASSPFRLVLYEQYF.

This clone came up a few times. The CDR3 DNA sequence: TGTGCCAGCAGTTACTCGTCGGGAGGGAAACTGTTTTTT. Translated, it gives CASSYSSGGKLFF. V usage is TRBV6-5 and J usage is TRBJ1-4, with D hard to call. Trimming stripped 0 bases from V and 11 bases from J, with 10 bases between. CDR3 length equals 13 residues. Per germline, CDR1 MNHEY and CDR2 SVGAGI.

The CDR3 region is CASSLVSLLNTEAFF. The CDR3 DNA reads TGCGCCAGCAGCTTGGTCTCTCTACTAAACACTGAAGCTTTCTTT. V usage is TRBV5-1 and J usage is TRBJ1-1; D is undetermined. Per germline, CDR1 SGHRS and CDR2 YFSETQ. CDR3 length equals 15 residues. V was pared by 0 bases and J by 2 bases, with 11 bases between.

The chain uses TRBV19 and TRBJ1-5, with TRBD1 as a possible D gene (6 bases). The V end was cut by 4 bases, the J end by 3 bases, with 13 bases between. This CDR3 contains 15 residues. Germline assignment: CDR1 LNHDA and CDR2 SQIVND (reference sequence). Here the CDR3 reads CASSRDRLVNQPQHF. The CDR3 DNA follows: TGTGCCAGTAGTAGAGACAGGCTTGTCAATCAGCCCCAGCATTTT.

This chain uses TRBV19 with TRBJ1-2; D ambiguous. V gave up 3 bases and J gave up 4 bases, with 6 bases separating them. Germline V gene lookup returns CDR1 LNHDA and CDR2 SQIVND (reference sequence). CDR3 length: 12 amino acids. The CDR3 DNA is TGTGCCAGTAGTATTTACAGCTATGGCTACACCTTC. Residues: CASSIYSYGYTF. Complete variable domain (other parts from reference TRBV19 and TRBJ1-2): DGGITQSPKYLFRKEGQNVTLSCEQNLNHDAMYWYRQDPGQGLRLIYYSQIVNDFQKGDIAEGYSVSREKKESFPLTVTSAQKNPTAFYLCASSIYSYGYTFGSGTRLTVV.

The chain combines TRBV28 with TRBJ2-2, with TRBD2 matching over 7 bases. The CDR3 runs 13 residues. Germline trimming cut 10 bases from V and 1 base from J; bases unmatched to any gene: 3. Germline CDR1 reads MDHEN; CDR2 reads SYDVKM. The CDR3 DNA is TGTGCCACTCAGCGGGAGAACACCGGGGAGCTGTTTTTT. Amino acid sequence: CATQRENTGELFF.

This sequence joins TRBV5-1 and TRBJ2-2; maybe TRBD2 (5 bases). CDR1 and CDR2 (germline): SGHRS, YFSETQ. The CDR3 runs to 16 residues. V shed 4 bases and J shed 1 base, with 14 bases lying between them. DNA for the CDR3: TGCGCCAGCAGCCCGGTCCGGGGTGGGAACACCGGGGAGCTGTTTTTT. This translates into CASSPVRGGNTGELFF. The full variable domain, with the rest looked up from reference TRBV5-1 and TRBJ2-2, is KAGVTQTPRYLIKTRGQQVTLSCSPISGHRSVSWYQQTPGQGLQFLFEYFSETQRNKGNFPGRFSGRQFSNSRSEMNVSTLELGDSALYLCASSPVRGGNTGELFFGEGSRLTVL.

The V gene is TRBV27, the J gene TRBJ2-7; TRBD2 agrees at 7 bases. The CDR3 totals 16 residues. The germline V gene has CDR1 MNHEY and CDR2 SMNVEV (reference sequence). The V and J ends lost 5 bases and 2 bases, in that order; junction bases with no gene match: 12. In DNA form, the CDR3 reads TGTGCCAGCAGTCTTATGGGAGGGGACGGGCCCTACGAGCAGTACTTC. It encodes CASSLMGGDGPYEQYF.

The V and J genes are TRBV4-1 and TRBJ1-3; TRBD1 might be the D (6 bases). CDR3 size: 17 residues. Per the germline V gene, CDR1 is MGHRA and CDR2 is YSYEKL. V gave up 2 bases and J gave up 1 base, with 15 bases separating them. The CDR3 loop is CASSQRGGSLSGNTIYF. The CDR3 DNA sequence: TGCGCCAGCAGCCAAAGGGGGGGCTCTTTGTCTGGAAACACCATATATTTT.

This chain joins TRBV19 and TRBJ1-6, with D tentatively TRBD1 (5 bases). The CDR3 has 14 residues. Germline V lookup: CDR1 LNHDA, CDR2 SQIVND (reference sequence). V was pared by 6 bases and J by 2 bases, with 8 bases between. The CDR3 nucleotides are TGTGCCAGTAGGGGGACGGCCTATAATTCACCCCTCCACTTT. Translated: CASRGTAYNSPLHF.

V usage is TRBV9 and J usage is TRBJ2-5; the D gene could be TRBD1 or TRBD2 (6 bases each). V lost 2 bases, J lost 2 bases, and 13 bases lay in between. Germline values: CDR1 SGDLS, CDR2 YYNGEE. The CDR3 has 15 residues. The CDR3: CASSVEGGFQETQYF. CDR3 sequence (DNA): TGTGCCAGCAGCGTTGAAGGGGGGTTTCAAGAGACCCAGTACTTC.

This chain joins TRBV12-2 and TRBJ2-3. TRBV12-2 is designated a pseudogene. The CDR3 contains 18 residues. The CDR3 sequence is CASRLETPPPGCTDTQYF. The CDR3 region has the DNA TGTGCAAGTCGCTTAGAGACCCCCCCACCGGGCTGCACAGATACGCAGTATTTT.

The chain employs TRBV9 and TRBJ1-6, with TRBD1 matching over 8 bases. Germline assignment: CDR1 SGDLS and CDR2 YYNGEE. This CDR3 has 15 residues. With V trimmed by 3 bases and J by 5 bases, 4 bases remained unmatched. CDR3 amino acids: CASSARTGNNSPLHF. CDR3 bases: TGTGCCAGCAGCGCCCGGACAGGGAATAATTCACCCCTCCACTTT.

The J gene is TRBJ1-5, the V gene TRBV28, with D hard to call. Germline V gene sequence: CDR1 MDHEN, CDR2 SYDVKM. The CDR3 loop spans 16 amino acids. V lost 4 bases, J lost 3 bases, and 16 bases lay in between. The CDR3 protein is CASSSIDLQDNQPQHF. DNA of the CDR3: TGTGCCAGCAGTTCCATCGATTTGCAGGACAATCAGCCCCAGCATTTT.

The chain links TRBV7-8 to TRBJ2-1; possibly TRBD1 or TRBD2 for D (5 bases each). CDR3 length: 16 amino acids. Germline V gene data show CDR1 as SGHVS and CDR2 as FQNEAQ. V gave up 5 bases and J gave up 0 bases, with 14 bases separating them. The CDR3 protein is CASSPLKGSSYNEQFF. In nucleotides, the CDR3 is TGTGCCAGCAGCCCCTTAAAGGGGAGCTCCTACAATGAGCAGTTCTTC.

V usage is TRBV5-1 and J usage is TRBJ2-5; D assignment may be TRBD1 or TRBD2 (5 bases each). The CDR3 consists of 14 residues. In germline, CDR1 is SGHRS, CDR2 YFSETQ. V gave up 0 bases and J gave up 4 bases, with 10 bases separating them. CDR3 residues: CASSLGPGRETQYF. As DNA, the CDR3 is TGCGCCAGCAGCTTGGGACCAGGGAGAGAGACCCAGTACTTC.

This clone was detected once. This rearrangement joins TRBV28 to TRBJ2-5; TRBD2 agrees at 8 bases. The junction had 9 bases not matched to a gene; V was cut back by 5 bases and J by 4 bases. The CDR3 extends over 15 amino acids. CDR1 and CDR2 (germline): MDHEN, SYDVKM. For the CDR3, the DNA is TGTGCCAGCAGTCGGGGGGGAGCGGGTGGAGAGACCCAGTACTTC. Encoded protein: CASSRGGAGGETQYF.

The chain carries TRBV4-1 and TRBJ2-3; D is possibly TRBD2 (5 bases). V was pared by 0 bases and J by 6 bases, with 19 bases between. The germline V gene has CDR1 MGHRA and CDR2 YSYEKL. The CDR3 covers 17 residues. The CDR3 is CASSQDSLATRADTQYF. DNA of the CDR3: TGCGCCAGCAGCCAAGATTCCCTAGCTACCCGCGCCGATACGCAGTATTTT.

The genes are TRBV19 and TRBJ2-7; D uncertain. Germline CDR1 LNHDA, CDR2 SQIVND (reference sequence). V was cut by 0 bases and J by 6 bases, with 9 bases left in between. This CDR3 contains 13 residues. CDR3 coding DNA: TGTGCCAGTAGTATAGACAGGCTCGGCGAGCAGTACTTC. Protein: CASSIDRLGEQYF. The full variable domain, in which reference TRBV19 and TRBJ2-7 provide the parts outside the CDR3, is DGGITQSPKYLFRKEGQNVTLSCEQNLNHDAMYWYRQDPGQGLRLIYYSQIVNDFQKGDIAEGYSVSREKKESFPLTVTSAQKNPTAFYLCASSIDRLGEQYFGPGTRLTVT.

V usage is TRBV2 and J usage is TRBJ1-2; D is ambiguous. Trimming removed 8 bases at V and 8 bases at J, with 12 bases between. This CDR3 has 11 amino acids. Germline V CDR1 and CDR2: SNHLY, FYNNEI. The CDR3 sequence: CASGSRSGYTF. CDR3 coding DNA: TGTGCCAGCGGGTCGCGAAGCGGCTACACCTTC.

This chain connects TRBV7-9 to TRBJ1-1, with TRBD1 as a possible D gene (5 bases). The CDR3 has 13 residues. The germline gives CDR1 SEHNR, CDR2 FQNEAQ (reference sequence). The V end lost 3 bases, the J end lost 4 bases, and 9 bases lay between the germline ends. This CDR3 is CASSLGGATEAFF. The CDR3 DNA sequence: TGTGCCAGCAGCTTGGGCGGGGCCACTGAAGCTTTCTTT. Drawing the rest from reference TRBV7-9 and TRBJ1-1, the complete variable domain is DTGVSQNPRHKITKRGQNVTFRCDPISEHNRLYWYRQTLGQGPEFLTYFQNEAQLEKSRLLSDRFSAERPKGSFSTLEIQRTEQGDSAMYLCASSLGGATEAFFGQGTRLTVV.

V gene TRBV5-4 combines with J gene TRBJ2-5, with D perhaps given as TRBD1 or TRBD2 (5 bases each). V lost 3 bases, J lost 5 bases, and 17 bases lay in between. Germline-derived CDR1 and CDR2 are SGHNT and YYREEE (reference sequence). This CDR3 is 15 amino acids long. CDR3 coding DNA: TGTGCCAGCAGCTCCCTAGCAATCGAGGGGGAGACCCAGTACTTC. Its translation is CASSSLAIEGETQYF.

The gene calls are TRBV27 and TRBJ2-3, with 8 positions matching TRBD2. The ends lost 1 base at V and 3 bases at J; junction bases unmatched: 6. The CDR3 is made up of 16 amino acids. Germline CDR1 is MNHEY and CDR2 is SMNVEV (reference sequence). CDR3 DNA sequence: TGTGCCAGCAGTTTATTGCGTAGCGGGAAAACAGATACGCAGTATTTT. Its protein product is CASSLLRSGKTDTQYF.

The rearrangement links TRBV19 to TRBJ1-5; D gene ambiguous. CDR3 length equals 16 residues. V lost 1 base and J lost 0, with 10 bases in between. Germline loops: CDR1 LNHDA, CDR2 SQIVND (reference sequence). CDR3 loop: CASSIGGGNSNQPQHF. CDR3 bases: TGTGCCAGTAGTATAGGGGGAGGAAATAGCAATCAGCCCCAGCATTTT.

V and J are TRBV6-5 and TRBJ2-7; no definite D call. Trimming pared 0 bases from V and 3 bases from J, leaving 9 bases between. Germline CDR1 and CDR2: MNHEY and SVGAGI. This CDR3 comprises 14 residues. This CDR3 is CASSYSFPSYEQYF. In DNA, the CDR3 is TGTGCCAGCAGTTACTCGTTTCCCAGCTACGAGCAGTACTTC.

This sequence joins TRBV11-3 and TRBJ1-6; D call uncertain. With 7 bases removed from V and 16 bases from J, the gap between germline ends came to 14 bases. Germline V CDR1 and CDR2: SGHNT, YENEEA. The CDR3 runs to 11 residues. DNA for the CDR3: TGTGCCAGCACCTCCCTGTCGGGGCTCCACTTT. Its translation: CASTSLSGLHF.

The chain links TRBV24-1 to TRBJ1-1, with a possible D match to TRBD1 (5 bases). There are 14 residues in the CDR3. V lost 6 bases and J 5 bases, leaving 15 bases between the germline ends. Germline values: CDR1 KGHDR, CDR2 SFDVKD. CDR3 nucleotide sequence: TGTGCCACCAGTCGTGCTGGGGGTGAGACTGAAGCTTTCTTT. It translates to CATSRAGGETEAFF.